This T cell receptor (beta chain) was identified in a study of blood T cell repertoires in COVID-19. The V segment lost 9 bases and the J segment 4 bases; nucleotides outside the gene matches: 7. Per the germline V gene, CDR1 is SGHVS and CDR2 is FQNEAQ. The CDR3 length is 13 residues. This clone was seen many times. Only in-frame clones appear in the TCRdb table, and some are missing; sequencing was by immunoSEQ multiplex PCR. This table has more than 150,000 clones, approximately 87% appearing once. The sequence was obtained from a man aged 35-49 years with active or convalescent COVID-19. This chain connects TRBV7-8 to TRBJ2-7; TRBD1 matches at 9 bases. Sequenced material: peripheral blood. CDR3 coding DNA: TGTGCCAGTAGGGACAGGGCGGTATACGAGCAGTACTTC. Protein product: CASRDRAVYEQYF.